Shown below are 23 T cell receptor beta chains from a single sample sequenced in a study. TCRdb independently ran MiXCR on the 5' RACE reads; one entry per CDR3 protein. The sample shows tens of thousands of distinct CDR3 sequences, 30% of them seen only once. Input material: tumor-infiltrating naive CD4+ T cells sorted from the breast tumor. Subset: naive CD4+ T cells, CD4+CD45RA+CD25-. The source is a female donor with breast cancer.

This clonotype is medium-sized within its sample. The chain recombines TRBV15 with TRBJ2-5; 10 bases line up with TRBD2. The V and J ends lost 8 bases and 4 bases, in that order; junction bases with no gene match: 4. The CDR3 spans 13 residues. Germline V lookup: CDR1 LNHNV, CDR2 YYDKDF (reference sequence). CDR3 loop: CATLASGRETQYF. CDR3 nucleotide sequence: TGTGCCACCCTCGCTAGCGGGAGAGAGACCCAGTACTTC.

This clonotype was found many times. The chain links TRBV7-2 to TRBJ1-5; D gene uncertain. Germline CDR1 is SGHTA and CDR2 is FQGNSA. V dropped 1 base and J dropped 3 bases, with 10 bases sitting between them. The CDR3 runs to 15 residues. The chain's CDR3 is CASSLVTGFNQPQHF. CDR3 DNA: TGTGCCAGCAGCTTAGTTACCGGCTTCAATCAGCCCCAGCATTTT.

There are many counts of this clonotype. V is TRBV29-1 and J is TRBJ2-7; TRBD1 is a possible D gene (7 bases). CDR3 size: 13 residues. Trimming took off 7 bases at V and 3 bases at J, with 16 bases between the two ends. Germline values: CDR1 SQVTM, CDR2 ANQGSEA. CDR3 sequence (DNA): TGCAGCGCCCAAGGGCAGGGGGGCTACGAGCAGTACTTC. It encodes CSAQGQGGYEQYF.

A word on this clonotype: A read error may be the cause here, since a much bigger clone is one base away. The rearrangement joins TRBV20-1 to TRBJ1-1, with D maybe TRBD1 (6 bases). The CDR3 length is 15 residues. The germline gives CDR1 DFQATT, CDR2 SNEGSKA (reference sequence). CDR3: CCATSPGTMNTEAFF. In DNA form, the CDR3 reads TGCTGTGCGACCTCCCCCGGGACAATGAACACTGAAGCTTTCTTT.

This clonotype was found many times. V is TRBV24-1 and J is TRBJ2-1, with D possibly TRBD1 on 6 matching bases. Germline V gene data show CDR1 as KGHDR and CDR2 as SFDVKD. V lost 2 bases to trimming and J lost 12 bases, with 13 bases between them. This CDR3 has 13 residues. The CDR3, as DNA: TGTGCCACCAGTGATTGGTCAGGGGCTGCGCAGTTCTTC. This sequence encodes CATSDWSGAAQFF.

This clonotype was observed once. The chain is built from TRBV30 and TRBJ2-7; the D gene is possibly TRBD1 (6 bases). CDR1 is GTSNPN and CDR2 is SVGIG in the germline V gene (reference sequence). The V end lost 1 base, the J end lost 3 bases, and 7 bases lay between the germline ends. The CDR3 extends over 12 amino acids. This chain's CDR3 is CAWSEQGYEQYF. CDR3 coding DNA: TGTGCCTGGAGTGAACAGGGCTACGAGCAGTACTTC.

The V and J genes are TRBV25-1 and TRBJ1-1; 7 bases line up with TRBD1. The CDR3 spans 15 residues. The V segment lost 6 bases and the J segment 11 bases; nucleotides outside the gene matches: 18. CDR1 is MGHDK and CDR2 is SYGVNS in the germline V gene. In DNA, the CDR3 is TGTGCCAGCAGGGAGACAGGGTGGTGGGACACAGATGCTTTCTTT. Amino acid sequence: CASRETGWWDTDAFF. Variable domain in full (rest from reference TRBV25-1 and TRBJ1-1): EADIYQTPRYLVIGTGKKITLECSQTMGHDKMYWYQQDPGMELHLIHYSYGVNSTEKGDLSSESTVSRIRTEHFPLTLESARPSHTSQYLCASRETGWWDTDAFFGQGTRLTVV.

This clonotype was counted at least ten times. The chain has TRBV6-5 and TRBJ2-7; 8 positions agree with TRBD2. The CDR3 consists of 14 residues. The trim removed 4 bases at V and 3 bases at J, leaving 5 bases unmatched. Germline CDR1 is MNHEY and CDR2 is SVGAGI. Written as DNA, the CDR3 is TGTGCCAGCAGTTTGGGGGCGGGGGGCTACGAGCAGTACTTC. This translates into CASSLGAGGYEQYF.

This chain joins TRBV18 and TRBJ2-5; D is undetermined. This CDR3 is 13 amino acids long. V gave up 3 bases and J gave up 2 bases, with 7 bases separating them. From germline, CDR1 is KGHSH and CDR2 LQKENI. This CDR3 is CASSPGFQETQYF. CDR3 DNA sequence: TGTGCCAGCTCACCGGGTTTTCAAGAGACCCAGTACTTC.

The chain has TRBV7-9 and TRBJ1-5, with 9 bases that match TRBD1. The germline gives CDR1 SEHNR, CDR2 FQNEAQ (reference sequence). CDR3 length equals 16 residues. The V segment lost 0 bases and the J segment 6 bases; nucleotides outside the gene matches: 6. The DNA of the CDR3 is TGTGCCAGCAGCTTAGCGAGTGGGACAGGGAGTCAGCCCCAGCATTTT. It translates to CASSLASGTGSQPQHF.

By sample fraction, this clonotype is medium-sized. This sequence joins TRBV7-9 and TRBJ1-2; 8 nucleotides agree with TRBD1. CDR3 length equals 15 residues. Germline V lookup: CDR1 SEHNR, CDR2 FQNEAQ (reference sequence). V lost 3 bases and J lost 4; bases outside the gene matches: 7. The CDR3 DNA sequence: TGTGCCAGCAGCTTTAACGACAGGGGAGGCTATGGCTACACCTTC. Translating it yields CASSFNDRGGYGYTF.

The chain combines TRBV5-1 with TRBJ1-2; D not certain. CDR3 length: 13 amino acids. CDR1 and CDR2 from the germline V gene are SGHRS and YFSETQ. V shed 0 bases and J shed 8 bases, with 11 bases lying between them. Written as DNA, the CDR3 is TGCGCCAGCAGCTTGGCCGGGGTCGGCGGCTACACCTTC. It is translated as CASSLAGVGGYTF. Filled out from reference TRBV5-1 and TRBJ1-2, the complete variable domain reads KAGVTQTPRYLIKTRGQQVTLSCSPISGHRSVSWYQQTPGQGLQFLFEYFSETQRNKGNFPGRFSGRQFSNSRSEMNVSTLELGDSALYLCASSLAGVGGYTFGSGTRLTVV.

This clonotype has more than one count but fewer than ten. The V and J genes are TRBV12-3 or TRBV12-4 and TRBJ1-1, with unresolved D. V was shortened by 0 bases and J by 0 bases, with 14 bases between the two germline ends. The length of the CDR3 is 17 residues. Here the CDR3 DNA reads TGTGCCAGCAGTTTAGCGGGCGGAACGGCCTTGAACACTGAAGCTTTCTTT. The encoded protein is CASSLAGGTALNTEAFF.

This clonotype occurred a few times. J is TRBJ1-5 and V is TRBV20-1, with 10 bases that match TRBD1. The CDR3 consists of 13 residues. The germline gives CDR1 DFQATT, CDR2 SNEGSKA (reference sequence). Losses at the gene ends were 3 bases for V and 5 bases for J; bases not matched to a gene: 1. This CDR3 reads CSARGTGDQPQHF. The CDR3, as DNA: TGCAGTGCTAGGGGGACAGGGGATCAGCCCCAGCATTTT.

The J gene is TRBJ1-5, the V gene TRBV12-3 or TRBV12-4, with D perhaps TRBD1 (5 bases). The CDR3 is 14 residues long. V was shortened by 3 bases and J by 3 bases, with 9 bases between the two germline ends. This CDR3 is CASSFRGTNQPQHF. Here the CDR3 DNA reads TGTGCCAGCAGTTTTCGGGGGACCAATCAGCCCCAGCATTTT.

The V call is TRBV6-2 or TRBV6-3, the J call TRBJ2-7, with TRBD2 identical over 12 bases. Germline lookup yields CDR1 MNHEY and CDR2 SVGEGT. The CDR3 totals 14 residues. V lost 6 bases to trimming and J lost 6 bases; unmatched junction nucleotides: 6. In nucleotides, the CDR3 is TGTGCCAGCAGACTAGCGGGAGGAGGGTGCGAGCAGTACTTC. Translated, it gives CASRLAGGGCEQYF.

This clonotype has at least ten counts. The chain uses TRBV7-2 and TRBJ2-1, with 7 bases aligning to TRBD1. The length of the CDR3 is 15 residues. V was clipped by 6 bases and J by 4 bases; unmatched bases: 9. Germline V gene lookup returns CDR1 SGHTA and CDR2 FQGNSA. DNA for the CDR3: TGTGCCAGCAGGCAAACCTCGACAGGGTACAATGAGCAGTTCTTC. Protein sequence: CASRQTSTGYNEQFF.

This clonotype showed up many times. This chain uses TRBV3-1 with TRBJ1-5; D is uncertain. Germline CDR1 is LGHDT and CDR2 is YNNKEL (reference sequence). The CDR3 has 16 residues. Between the trimmed V and J ends, which lost 4 bases and 8 bases, there was a span of 21 bases. DNA of the CDR3: TGTGCCAGCAGCCCAAATATGGGAGGTGGACCCAAGCCCCAGCATTTT. This encodes CASSPNMGGGPKPQHF.

V is TRBV4-1 and J is TRBJ2-1; TRBD2 agrees at 10 bases. Germline lookup yields CDR1 MGHRA and CDR2 YSYEKL. After removal of 0 bases from V and 0 bases from J, the junction contained 2 bases not matched to a gene. This CDR3 has 17 residues. The CDR3 sequence is CASSQDVAGGSYNEQFF. CDR3 DNA sequence: TGCGCCAGCAGCCAAGACGTAGCGGGGGGCTCCTACAATGAGCAGTTCTTC.

The rearrangement links TRBV11-2 to TRBJ2-2; D not certain. The V gene lost 0 bases and the J gene lost 5 bases, with 7 bases spanning the gap. CDR3 length equals 14 residues. The germline V gene has CDR1 SGHAT and CDR2 FQNNGV. In DNA, the CDR3 is TGTGCCAGCAGCTTAGATACTCTTACCGGGGAGCTGTTTTTT. Its protein is CASSLDTLTGELFF.

This clonotype was seen repeatedly, ten times or more. A much larger clone differs by one base, so this may be a read error. The chain uses TRBV15 and TRBJ2-7, with a possible D match to TRBD1 (5 bases). From germline, CDR1 is LNHNV and CDR2 YYDKDF (reference sequence). V dropped 0 bases and J dropped 3 bases, with 12 bases sitting between them. The CDR3 runs to 15 residues. The DNA of the CDR3 is TGTGCCACCAGCAGAGACCGGTCAGGGTTCTACGAGCAGTACTTC. Its translation: CATSRDRSGFYEQYF.

This clonotype was seen ten or more times. The gene calls are TRBV4-1 and TRBJ1-5, with 7 bases lining up with TRBD1. This CDR3 region has 16 residues. Germline-derived CDR1 and CDR2 are MGHRA and YSYEKL. V lost 3 bases, J lost 1 base, and 6 bases stayed unmatched. The CDR3, as DNA: TGCGCCAGCAGCCAGGTAGGACAGGCGAGCAATCAGCCCCAGCATTTT. Protein product: CASSQVGQASNQPQHF.

This clonotype was seen ten or more times. It is likely a read error, because the conserved phenylalanine at the end of the CDR3 is missing. This rearrangement joins TRBV25-1 to TRBJ2-1; D possibly uses TRBD1 or TRBD2 (6 bases each). V gave up 8 bases and J gave up 4 bases, with 18 bases separating them. Germline assignment: CDR1 MGHDK and CDR2 SYGVNS. The CDR3 sequence is 15 residues long. The CDR3 here is CASGPGAASYNEQFS. CDR3 in DNA: TGTGCCAGCGGGCCGGGGGCTGCCTCGTACAATGAGCAGTTCTCC.